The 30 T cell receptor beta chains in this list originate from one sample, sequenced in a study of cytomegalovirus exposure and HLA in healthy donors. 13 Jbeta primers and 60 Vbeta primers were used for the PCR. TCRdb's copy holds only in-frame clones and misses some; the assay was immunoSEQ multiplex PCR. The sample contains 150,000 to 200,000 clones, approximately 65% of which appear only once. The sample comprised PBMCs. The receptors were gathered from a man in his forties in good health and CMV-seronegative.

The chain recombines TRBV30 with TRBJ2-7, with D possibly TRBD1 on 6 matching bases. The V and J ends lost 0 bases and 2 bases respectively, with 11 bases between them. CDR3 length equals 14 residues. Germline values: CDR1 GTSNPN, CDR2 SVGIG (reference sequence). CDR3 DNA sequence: TGTGCCTGGAGTGTACAGGACAGACCCTACGAGCAGTACTTC. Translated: CAWSVQDRPYEQYF.

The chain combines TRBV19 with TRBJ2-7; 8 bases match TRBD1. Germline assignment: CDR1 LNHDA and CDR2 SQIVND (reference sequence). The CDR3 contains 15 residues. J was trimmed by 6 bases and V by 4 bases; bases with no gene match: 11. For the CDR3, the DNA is TGTGCCAGTAGTACCGGACAGGGAGAGGCCCGCGAGCAGTACTTC. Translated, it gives CASSTGQGEAREQYF.

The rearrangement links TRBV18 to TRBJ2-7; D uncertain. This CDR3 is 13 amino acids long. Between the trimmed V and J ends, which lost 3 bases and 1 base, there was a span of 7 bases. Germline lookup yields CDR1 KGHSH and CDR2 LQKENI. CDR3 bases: TGTGCCAGCTCACCTGAACTGTCCTACGAGCAGTACTTC. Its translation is CASSPELSYEQYF.

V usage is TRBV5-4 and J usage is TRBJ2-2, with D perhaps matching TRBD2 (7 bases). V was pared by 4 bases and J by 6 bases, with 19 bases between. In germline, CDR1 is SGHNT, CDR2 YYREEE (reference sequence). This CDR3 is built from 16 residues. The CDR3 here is CASSALGGGRPGELFF. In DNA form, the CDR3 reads TGTGCCAGCAGCGCGCTAGGGGGGGGGCGCCCCGGGGAGCTGTTTTTT.

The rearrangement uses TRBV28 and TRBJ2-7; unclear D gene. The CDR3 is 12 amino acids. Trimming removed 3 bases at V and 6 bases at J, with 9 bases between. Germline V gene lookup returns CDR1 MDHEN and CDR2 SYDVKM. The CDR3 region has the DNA TGTGCCAGCAGTTTCTCCGTTTCCGAGCAGTACTTC. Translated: CASSFSVSEQYF.

The CDR3 region has the DNA TGTGCCAGCAGTGAAGACAGGGGAAACACCATATATTTT. The encoded protein is CASSEDRGNTIYF. This chain uses TRBV6-1 with TRBJ1-3; the D gene is possibly TRBD1 (5 bases). Per the germline V gene, CDR1 is MNHNS and CDR2 is SASEGT. The V end lost 1 base, the J end lost 4 bases, and 5 bases lay between the germline ends. The CDR3 is 13 amino acids.

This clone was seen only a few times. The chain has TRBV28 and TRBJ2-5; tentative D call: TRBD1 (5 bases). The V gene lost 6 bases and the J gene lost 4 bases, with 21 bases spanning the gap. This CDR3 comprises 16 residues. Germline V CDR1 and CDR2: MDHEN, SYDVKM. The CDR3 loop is CASRYQGNPNGETQYF. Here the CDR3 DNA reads TGTGCCAGCAGGTACCAGGGAAACCCAAACGGAGAGACCCAGTACTTC. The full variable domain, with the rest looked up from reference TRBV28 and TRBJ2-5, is DVKVTQSSRYLVKRTGEKVFLECVQDMDHENMFWYRQDPGLGLRLIYFSYDVKMKEKGDIPEGYSVSREKKERFSLILESASTNQTSMYLCASRYQGNPNGETQYFGPGTRLLVL.

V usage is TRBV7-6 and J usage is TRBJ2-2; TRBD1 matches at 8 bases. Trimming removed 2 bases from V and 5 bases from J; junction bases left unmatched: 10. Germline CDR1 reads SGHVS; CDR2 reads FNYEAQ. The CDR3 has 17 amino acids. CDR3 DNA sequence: TGTGCCAGCAGCTTAAAAGGGCGACAGGGGAGGACCGGGGAGCTGTTTTTT. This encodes CASSLKGRQGRTGELFF.

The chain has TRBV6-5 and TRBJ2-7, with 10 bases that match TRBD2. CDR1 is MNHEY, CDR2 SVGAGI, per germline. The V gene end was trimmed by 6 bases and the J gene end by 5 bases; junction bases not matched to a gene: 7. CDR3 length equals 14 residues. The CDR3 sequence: CASRSSGSFDEQYF. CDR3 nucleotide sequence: TGTGCCAGCAGATCTAGCGGGAGTTTTGACGAGCAGTACTTC.

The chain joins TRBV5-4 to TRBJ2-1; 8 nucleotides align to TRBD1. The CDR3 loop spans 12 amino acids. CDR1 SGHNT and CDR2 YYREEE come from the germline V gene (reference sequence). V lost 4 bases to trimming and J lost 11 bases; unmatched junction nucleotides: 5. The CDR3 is CASSPGQAKQFF. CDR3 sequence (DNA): TGTGCCAGCAGCCCGGGACAGGCTAAGCAGTTCTTC.

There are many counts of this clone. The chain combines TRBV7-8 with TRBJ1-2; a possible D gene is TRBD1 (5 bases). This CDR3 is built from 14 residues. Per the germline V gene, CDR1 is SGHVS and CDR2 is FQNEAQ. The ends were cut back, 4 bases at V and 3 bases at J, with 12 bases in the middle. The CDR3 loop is CASSWGDVDYGYTF. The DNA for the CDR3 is TGTGCCAGCAGCTGGGGGGATGTGGACTATGGCTACACCTTC.

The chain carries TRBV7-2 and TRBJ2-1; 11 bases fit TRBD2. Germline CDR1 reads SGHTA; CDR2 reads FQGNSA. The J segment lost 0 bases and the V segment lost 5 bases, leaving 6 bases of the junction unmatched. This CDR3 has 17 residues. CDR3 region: CASSRTSGWSSYNEQFF. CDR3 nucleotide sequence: TGTGCCAGCAGCCGGACTAGCGGGTGGAGCTCCTACAATGAGCAGTTCTTC. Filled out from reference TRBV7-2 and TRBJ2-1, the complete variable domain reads GAGVSQSPSNKVTEKGKDVELRCDPISGHTALYWYRQSLGQGLEFLIYFQGNSAPDKSGLPSDRFSAERTGGSVSTLTIQRTQQEDSAVYLCASSRTSGWSSYNEQFFGPGTRLTVL.

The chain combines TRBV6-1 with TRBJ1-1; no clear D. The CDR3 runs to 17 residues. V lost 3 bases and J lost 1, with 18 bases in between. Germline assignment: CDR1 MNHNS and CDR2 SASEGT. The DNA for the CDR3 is TGTGCCAGCAGTGATGGAGAGTTCGGGAACTCGAACACTGAAGCTTTCTTT. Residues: CASSDGEFGNSNTEAFF.

In nucleotides, the CDR3 is TGTGCCAGCAGCCCCGGACAGGGGGCAACTAATGAAAAACTGTTTTTT. Translation: CASSPGQGATNEKLFF. The rearrangement links TRBV2 to TRBJ1-4, with TRBD1 identical over 10 bases. Losses at the gene ends were 6 bases for V and 0 bases for J; bases not matched to a gene: 4. CDR1 is SNHLY and CDR2 is FYNNEI in the germline V gene. The CDR3 is made up of 16 amino acids.

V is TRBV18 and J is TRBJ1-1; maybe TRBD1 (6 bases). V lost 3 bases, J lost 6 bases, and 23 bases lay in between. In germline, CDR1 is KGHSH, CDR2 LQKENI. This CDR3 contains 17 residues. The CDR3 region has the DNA TGTGCCAGCTCACCCCTTAGTCAGGGGTATTCGGGCCCTGAAGCTTTCTTT. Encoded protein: CASSPLSQGYSGPEAFF.

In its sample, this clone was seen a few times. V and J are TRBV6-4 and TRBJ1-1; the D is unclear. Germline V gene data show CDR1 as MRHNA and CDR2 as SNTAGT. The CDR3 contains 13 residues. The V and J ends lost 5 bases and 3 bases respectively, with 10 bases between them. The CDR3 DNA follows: TGTGCCAGCAGTTCGCGGGCTGACACTGAAGCTTTCTTT. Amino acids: CASSSRADTEAFF.

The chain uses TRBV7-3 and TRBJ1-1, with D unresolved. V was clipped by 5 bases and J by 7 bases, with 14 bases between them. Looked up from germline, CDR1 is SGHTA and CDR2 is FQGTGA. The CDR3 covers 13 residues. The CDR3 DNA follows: TGTGCCAGCAGCCTCAGGATATTACGTGAAGCTTTCTTT. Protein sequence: CASSLRILREAFF.

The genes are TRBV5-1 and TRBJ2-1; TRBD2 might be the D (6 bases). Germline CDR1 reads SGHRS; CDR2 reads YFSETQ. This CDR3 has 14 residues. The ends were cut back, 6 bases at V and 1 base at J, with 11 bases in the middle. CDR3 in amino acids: CASTTRTSYNEQFF. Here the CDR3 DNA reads TGCGCCAGCACGACTAGGACTTCCTACAATGAGCAGTTCTTC.

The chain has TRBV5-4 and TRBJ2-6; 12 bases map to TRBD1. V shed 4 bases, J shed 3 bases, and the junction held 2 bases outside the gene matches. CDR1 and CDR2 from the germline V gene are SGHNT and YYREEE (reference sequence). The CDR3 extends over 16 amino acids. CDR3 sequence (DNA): TGTGCCAGCAGCGGGGACAGGGGGCATGGGGCCAACGTCCTGACTTTC. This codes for CASSGDRGHGANVLTF.

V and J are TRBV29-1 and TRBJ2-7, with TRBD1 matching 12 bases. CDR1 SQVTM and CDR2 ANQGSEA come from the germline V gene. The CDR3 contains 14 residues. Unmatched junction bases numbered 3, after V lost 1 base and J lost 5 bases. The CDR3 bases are TGCAGCGTTGAAGGGGGACAGGGGGCCAACGAGCAGTACTTC. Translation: CSVEGGQGANEQYF.

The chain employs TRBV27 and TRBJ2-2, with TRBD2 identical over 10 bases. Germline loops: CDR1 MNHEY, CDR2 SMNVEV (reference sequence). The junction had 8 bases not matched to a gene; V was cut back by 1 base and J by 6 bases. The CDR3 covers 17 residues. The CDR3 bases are TGTGCCAGCAGTTTATTACAGCGGGGGGGATCGGCCGGGGAGCTGTTTTTT. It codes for CASSLLQRGGSAGELFF.

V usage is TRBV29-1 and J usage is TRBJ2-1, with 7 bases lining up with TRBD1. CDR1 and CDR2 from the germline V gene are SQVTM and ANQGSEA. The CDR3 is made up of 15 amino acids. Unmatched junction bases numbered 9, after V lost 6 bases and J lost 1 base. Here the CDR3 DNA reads TGCAGCGTGGTGACAGGGACGGTATCCTACAATGAGCAGTTCTTC. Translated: CSVVTGTVSYNEQFF.

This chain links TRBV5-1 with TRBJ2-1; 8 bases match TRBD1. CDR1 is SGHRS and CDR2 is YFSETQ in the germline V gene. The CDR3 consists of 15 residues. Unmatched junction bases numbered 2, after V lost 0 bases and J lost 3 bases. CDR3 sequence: CASSLDGQGYNEQFF. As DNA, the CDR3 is TGCGCCAGCAGCTTGGATGGACAGGGCTACAATGAGCAGTTCTTC.

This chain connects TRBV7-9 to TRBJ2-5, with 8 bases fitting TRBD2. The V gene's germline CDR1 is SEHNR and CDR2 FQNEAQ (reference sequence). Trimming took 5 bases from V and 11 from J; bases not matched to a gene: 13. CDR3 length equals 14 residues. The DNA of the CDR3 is TGTGCCAGCAGCCCCCGGGGGGGGCAGGATGAGCAGTACTTC. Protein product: CASSPRGGQDEQYF.

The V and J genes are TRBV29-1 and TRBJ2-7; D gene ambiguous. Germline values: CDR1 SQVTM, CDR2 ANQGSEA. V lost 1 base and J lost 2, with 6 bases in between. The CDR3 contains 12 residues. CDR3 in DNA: TGCAGCGTTGAAGGGGCCCCCTACGAGCAGTACTTC. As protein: CSVEGAPYEQYF.

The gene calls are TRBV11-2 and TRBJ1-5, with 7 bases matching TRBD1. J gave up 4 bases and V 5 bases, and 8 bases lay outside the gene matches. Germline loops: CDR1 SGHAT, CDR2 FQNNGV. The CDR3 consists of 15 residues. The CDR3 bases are TGTGCCAGCAGCCCGAGGACAGGAATTAATCAGCCCCAGCATTTT. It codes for CASSPRTGINQPQHF.

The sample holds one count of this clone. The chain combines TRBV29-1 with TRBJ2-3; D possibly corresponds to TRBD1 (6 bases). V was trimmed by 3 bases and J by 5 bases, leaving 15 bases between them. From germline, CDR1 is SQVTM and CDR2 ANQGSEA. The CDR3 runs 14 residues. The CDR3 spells CSVDIGGGGDTQYF. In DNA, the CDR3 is TGCAGCGTTGATATAGGGGGTGGAGGAGATACGCAGTATTTT.

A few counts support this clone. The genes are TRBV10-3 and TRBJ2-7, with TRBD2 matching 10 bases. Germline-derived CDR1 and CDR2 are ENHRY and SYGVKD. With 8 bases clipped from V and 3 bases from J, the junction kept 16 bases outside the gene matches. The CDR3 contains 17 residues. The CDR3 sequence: CAIGEGGSGRLGYEQYF. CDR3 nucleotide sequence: TGTGCCATCGGGGAAGGTGGTAGCGGGAGGTTAGGCTACGAGCAGTACTTC.

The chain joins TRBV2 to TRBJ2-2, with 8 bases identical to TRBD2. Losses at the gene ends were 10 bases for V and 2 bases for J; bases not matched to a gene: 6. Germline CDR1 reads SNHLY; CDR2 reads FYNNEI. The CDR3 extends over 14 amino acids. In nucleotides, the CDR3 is TGTGCCACCTCGGGGGGGGTCAACACCGGGGAGCTGTTTTTT. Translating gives CATSGGVNTGELFF.

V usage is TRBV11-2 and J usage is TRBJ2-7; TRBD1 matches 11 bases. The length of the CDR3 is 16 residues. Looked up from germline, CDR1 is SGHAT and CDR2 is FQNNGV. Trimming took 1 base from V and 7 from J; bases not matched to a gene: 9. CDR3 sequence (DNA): TGTGCCAGCAGCTTAGGTCGAGGACAGGGGGCGCGGGAGCAGTACTTC. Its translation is CASSLGRGQGAREQYF.